Shown below are 7 T cell receptor beta chains from a single sample sequenced in a study of beta chain features in type 1 diabetes (dated by TCRdb to the late 2010s). Libraries were made using the immunoSEQ multiplex PCR assay. All of the isolated RNA was reverse transcribed with the High Capacity cDNA Reverse Transcription Kit, so expressed TCRB transcripts were sequenced. This immuneACCESS table, as held by TCRdb, lists in-frame sequences with V and J called but not all clones. Of the missing ones, under half trace to an unresolved V gene in checked studies; the others have no known cause. For this sample there are fewer than 350,000 clones; about 19% appear just once. The leading ten clones occupy approximately 0.046% of the sample. Source material: naive CD4+ T cells from blood. The meaning of the sample's cell subset or site label: true naive CD4+ T cells. The source is a young woman in good health.

In nucleotides, the CDR3 is TGCAGCGTTGGGAGCGTGGTGGGAGAGACCCAGTACTTC. It is translated as CSVGSVVGETQYF. This rearrangement joins TRBV29-1 to TRBJ2-5; D gene uncertain. CDR3 size: 13 residues. V was cut by 4 bases and J by 4 bases, with 13 bases left in between. In germline, CDR1 is SQVTM, CDR2 ANQGSEA.

This chain connects TRBV19 to TRBJ2-2, with TRBD2 identical over 10 bases. The CDR3 length is 16 residues. With V trimmed by 1 base and J by 4 bases, 3 bases remained unmatched. The germline V gene encodes CDR1 LNHDA and CDR2 SQIVND (reference sequence). The CDR3 DNA reads as TGTGCCAGTAGTATAGTGAGCGGGGGGGCCACCGGGGAGCTGTTTTTT. Translating it yields CASSIVSGGATGELFF.

This chain uses TRBV19 with TRBJ2-3; D unclear. The CDR3 sequence is 14 residues long. Trimming took 3 bases from V and 0 from J, leaving 7 bases between them. The germline V gene has CDR1 LNHDA and CDR2 SQIVND (reference sequence). CDR3 region: CASSIVVSTDTQYF. The CDR3 region has the DNA TGTGCCAGTAGTATTGTCGTCAGCACAGATACGCAGTATTTT.

This chain uses TRBV30 with TRBJ1-5; 7 nucleotides agree with TRBD1. With V trimmed by 3 bases and J by 5 bases, 7 bases remained unmatched. The germline CDR1 and CDR2 sequences are GTSNPN and SVGIG (reference sequence). The CDR3 covers 14 residues. The DNA for the CDR3 is TGTGCCTGGAGCGGGACAGCGGTAGATCAGCCCCAGCATTTT. Protein sequence: CAWSGTAVDQPQHF.

The sample holds a few counts of this clone. The J gene is TRBJ2-4, the V gene TRBV13, with a weak D call TRBD2 (5 bases). CDR3 size: 16 residues. Trimming removed 5 bases from V and 1 base from J, with 15 bases in between. Germline V CDR1 and CDR2: PRHDT, FYEKMQ (reference sequence). CDR3 protein: CASSQAGIRAKNIQYF. The DNA for the CDR3 is TGTGCCAGCAGCCAAGCCGGGATTCGGGCCAAAAACATTCAGTACTTC.

This sequence joins TRBV5-1 and TRBJ2-3; D gene ambiguous. The V gene lost 0 bases and the J gene lost 0 bases, with 11 bases spanning the gap. The germline gives CDR1 SGHRS, CDR2 YFSETQ. The CDR3 totals 16 residues. The CDR3 coding sequence is TGCGCCAGCAGCTTGGTCCCGTTATCTAGCACAGATACGCAGTATTTT. Residues: CASSLVPLSSTDTQYF.

In its sample, this clone was seen a few times. The chain couples TRBV9 to TRBJ2-3; a possible D gene is TRBD2 (5 bases). V was trimmed by 4 bases and J by 2 bases, leaving 17 bases between them. The CDR3 runs to 16 residues. CDR1 SGDLS and CDR2 YYNGEE come from the germline V gene. The CDR3 DNA is TGTGCCAGCAGCTCCGGGATTCTATCCGTCACAGATACGCAGTATTTT. Translated, it gives CASSSGILSVTDTQYF.